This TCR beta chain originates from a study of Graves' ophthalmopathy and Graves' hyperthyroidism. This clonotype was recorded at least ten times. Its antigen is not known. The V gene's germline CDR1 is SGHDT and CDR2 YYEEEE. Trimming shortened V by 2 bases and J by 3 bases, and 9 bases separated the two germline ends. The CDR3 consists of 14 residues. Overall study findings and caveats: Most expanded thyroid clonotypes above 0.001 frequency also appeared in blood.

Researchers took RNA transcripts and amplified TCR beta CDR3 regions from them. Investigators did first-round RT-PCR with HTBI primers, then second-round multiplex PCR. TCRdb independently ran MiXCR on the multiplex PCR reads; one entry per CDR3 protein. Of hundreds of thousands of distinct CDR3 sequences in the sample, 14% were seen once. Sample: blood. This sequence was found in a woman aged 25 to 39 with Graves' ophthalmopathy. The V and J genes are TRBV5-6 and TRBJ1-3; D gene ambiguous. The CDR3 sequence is CASSFGRGGNTIYF. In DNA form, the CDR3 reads TGTGCCAGCAGCTTCGGACGAGGTGGAAACACCATATATTTT.